This T cell receptor beta chain was documented in a study of blood T cell repertoires in COVID-19. The ends were cut back, 0 bases at V and 2 bases at J, with 8 bases in the middle. This CDR3 comprises 14 residues. Germline V gene data show CDR1 as SGHVS and CDR2 as FQNEAQ. The method was immunoSEQ multiplex PCR; TCRdb's version includes in-frame clones alone and lacks a portion of them. The table has around 81,000 clones, 80% seen once; the top ten hold roughly 12%. Material for sequencing was peripheral blood. The receptor was derived from a human donor in a cohort sampled during active COVID-19. The genes are TRBV7-8 and TRBJ2-7; D is unclear. The CDR3 spells CASSLAGPAYEQYV. CDR3 coding DNA: TGTGCCAGCAGCTTAGCGGGCCCCGCCTACGAGCAGTACGTC.